This entry describes one T cell receptor (beta chain). This record comes from a study of blood T cell repertoires in COVID-19. About the research overall: Samples of COVID-19 (acute and convalescent) were obtained from the United States, Italy and Spain. In each case, the material was cDNA or gDNA derived from T cells, B-cell-depleted T cells, or PBMCs.

Trimming cost V 4 bases and J 5 bases; bases outside gene matches: 11. There are 16 residues in the CDR3. Germline CDR1 LNHDA, CDR2 SQIVND (reference sequence). Per the original methods: Reference gene primer amplification in the assay estimated nucleated cell counts. Only in-frame clones appear in the TCRdb table, and some are missing; sequencing was by immunoSEQ multiplex PCR. The DNA was the basis for D and trimming; V, J and clone size are from that table. The sample lists some 80,000 clones, more than 70% occurring once. The chain employs TRBV19 and TRBJ1-5; 7 positions match TRBD1. The sequence derives from a human donor in a cohort sampled during active COVID-19. The specimen sequenced was peripheral blood. In DNA form, the CDR3 reads TGTGCCAGTAGTAAGGGGACAGAATCAAATTATCAGCCCCAGCATTTT. Its translation: CASSKGTESNYQPQHF.